The present entry profiles one T cell receptor (beta chain) with its context. Its antigen is unidentified. The repertoire was sequenced with immunoSEQ multiplex PCR; TCRdb's copy has only in-frame clones and lacks some. The sample consists of roughly 69,000 clones, approximately 80% of them appearing once. These data originate in a study of T cell responses to AZD1222 COVID-19 vaccine. Regarding the study as a whole: Two doses of AZD1222 preceded a rise in Spike-specific TCR breadth and depth.

Second-dose groups at about 4 or about 12 weeks were pooled. Germline assignment: CDR1 SGHDT and CDR2 YYEEEE. CDR3 length equals 14 residues. The germline V and J ends were trimmed by 4 bases and 6 bases, with 14 bases remaining between them. The material was peripheral blood, obtained 28 days after the second AZD1222 dose. This sequence joins TRBV5-6 and TRBJ1-3; D not certain. The sequence was collected from an adult who received the AZD1222 COVID-19 vaccine. The CDR3 DNA sequence: TGTGCCAGCAGCCTGTCGAGAAGGCAAAACACCATATATTTT. Its protein is CASSLSRRQNTIYF. Based on the CDR3 plus reference TRBV5-6 and TRBJ1-3, the full variable domain is DAGVTQSPTHLIKTRGQQVTLRCSPKSGHDTVSWYQQALGQGPQFIFQYYEEEERQRGNFPDRFSGHQFPNYSSELNVNALLLGDSALYLCASSLSRRQNTIYFGEGSWLTVV.